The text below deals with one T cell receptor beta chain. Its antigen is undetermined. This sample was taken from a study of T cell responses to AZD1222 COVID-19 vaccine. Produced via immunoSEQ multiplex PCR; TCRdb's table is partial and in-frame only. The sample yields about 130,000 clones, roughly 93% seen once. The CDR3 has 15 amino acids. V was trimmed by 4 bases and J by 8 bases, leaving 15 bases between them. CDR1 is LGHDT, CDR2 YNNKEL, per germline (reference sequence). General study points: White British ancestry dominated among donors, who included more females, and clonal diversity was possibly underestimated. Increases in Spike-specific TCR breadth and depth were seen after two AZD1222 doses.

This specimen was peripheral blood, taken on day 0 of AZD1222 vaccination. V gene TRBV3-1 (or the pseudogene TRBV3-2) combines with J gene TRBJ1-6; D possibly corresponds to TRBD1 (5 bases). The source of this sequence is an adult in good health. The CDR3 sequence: CASSPMDGGDSPLHF. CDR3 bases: TGTGCCAGCAGCCCAATGGATGGGGGAGATTCACCCCTCCACTTT.